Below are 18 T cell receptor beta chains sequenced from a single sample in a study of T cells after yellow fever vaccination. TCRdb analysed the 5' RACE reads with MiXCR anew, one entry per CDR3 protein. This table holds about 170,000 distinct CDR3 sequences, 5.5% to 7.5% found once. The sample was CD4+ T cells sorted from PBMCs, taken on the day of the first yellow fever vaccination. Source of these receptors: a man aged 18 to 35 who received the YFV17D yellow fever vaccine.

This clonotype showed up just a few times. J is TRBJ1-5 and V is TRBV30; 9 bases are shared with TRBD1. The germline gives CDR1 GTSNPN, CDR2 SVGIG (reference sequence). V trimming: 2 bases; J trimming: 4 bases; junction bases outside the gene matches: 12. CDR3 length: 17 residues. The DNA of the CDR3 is TGTGCCTGGAGTAGGGACAGGGTTAGATCAGGGAATCAGCCCCAGCATTTT. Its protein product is CAWSRDRVRSGNQPQHF.

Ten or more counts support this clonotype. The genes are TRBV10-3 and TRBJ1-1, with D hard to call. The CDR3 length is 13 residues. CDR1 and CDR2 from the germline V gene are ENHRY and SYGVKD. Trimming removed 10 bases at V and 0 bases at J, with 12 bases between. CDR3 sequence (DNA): TGTGCCACTACAGACGGATTGAACACTGAAGCTTTCTTT. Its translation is CATTDGLNTEAFF.

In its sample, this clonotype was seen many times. The CDR3, as DNA: TGCGCCAGCAGTCCCCTAACACAGGGAGGAACCGGGGAGCTGTTTTTT. It yields the protein CASSPLTQGGTGELFF. This sequence joins TRBV5-1 and TRBJ2-2; D assignment may be TRBD1 or TRBD2 (6 bases each). Germline CDR1 is SGHRS and CDR2 is YFSETQ. V was trimmed by 5 bases and J by 5 bases, leaving 19 bases between them. The CDR3 length is 16 residues.

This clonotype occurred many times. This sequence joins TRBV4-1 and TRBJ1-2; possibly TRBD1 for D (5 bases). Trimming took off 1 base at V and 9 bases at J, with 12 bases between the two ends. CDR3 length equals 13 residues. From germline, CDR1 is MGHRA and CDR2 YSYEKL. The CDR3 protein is CASSQAAGSSYTF. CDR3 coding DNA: TGCGCCAGCAGCCAAGCGGCAGGGTCCAGCTACACCTTC.

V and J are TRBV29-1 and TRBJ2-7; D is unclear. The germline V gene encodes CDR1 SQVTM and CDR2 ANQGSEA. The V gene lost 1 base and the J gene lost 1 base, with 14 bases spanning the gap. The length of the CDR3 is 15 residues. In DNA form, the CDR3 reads TGCAGCGTTGAAGCTTGGGATGACGGATCCTACGAGCAGTACGTC. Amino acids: CSVEAWDDGSYEQYV.

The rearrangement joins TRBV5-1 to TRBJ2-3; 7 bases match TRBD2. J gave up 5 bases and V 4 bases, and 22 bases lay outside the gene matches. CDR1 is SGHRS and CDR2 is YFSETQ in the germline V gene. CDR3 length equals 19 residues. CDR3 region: CASSLAPPETSTERDTQYF. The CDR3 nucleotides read TGCGCCAGCAGCCTTGCGCCCCCCGAGACTAGCACCGAGCGAGATACGCAGTATTTT.

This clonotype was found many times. The CDR3 here is CASSVVGGVSYNEQFF. The DNA of the CDR3 is TGTGCCAGCAGCGTAGTGGGGGGGGTTTCCTACAATGAGCAGTTCTTC. This chain uses TRBV9 with TRBJ2-1, with 7 bases lining up with TRBD2. The germline CDR1 and CDR2 sequences are SGDLS and YYNGEE. This CDR3 is 16 amino acids long. V dropped 0 bases and J dropped 1; count of bases not matched to a gene: 4.

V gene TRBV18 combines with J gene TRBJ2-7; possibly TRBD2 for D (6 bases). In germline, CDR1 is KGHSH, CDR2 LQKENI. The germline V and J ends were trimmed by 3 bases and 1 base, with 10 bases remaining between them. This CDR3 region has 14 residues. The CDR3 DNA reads TGTGCCAGCTCACCGGGGGGTGTTTCCTACGAGCAGTACGTC. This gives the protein CASSPGGVSYEQYV.

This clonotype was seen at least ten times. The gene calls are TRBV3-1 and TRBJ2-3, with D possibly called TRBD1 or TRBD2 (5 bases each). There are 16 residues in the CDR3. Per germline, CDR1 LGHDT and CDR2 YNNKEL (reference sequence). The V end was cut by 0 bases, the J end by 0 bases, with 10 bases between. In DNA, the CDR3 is TGTGCCAGCAGCCAAGATGGGACGCAAAGCACAGATACGCAGTATTTT. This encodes CASSQDGTQSTDTQYF.

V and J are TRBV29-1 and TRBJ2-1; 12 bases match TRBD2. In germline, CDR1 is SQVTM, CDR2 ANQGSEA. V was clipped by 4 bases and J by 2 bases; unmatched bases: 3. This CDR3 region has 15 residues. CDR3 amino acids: CSVVGLAGTYNEQFF. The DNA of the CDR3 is TGCAGCGTTGTAGGACTAGCGGGGACCTACAATGAGCAGTTCTTC.

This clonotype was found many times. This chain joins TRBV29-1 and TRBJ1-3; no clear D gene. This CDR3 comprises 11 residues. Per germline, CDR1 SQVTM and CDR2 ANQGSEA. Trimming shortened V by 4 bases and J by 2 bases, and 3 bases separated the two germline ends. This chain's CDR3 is CSVAPGNTIYF. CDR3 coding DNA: TGCAGCGTTGCGCCTGGAAACACCATATATTTT.

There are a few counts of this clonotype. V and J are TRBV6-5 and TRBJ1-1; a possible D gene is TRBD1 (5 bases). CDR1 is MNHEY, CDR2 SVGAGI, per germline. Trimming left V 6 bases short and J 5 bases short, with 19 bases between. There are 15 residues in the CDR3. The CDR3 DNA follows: TGTGCCAGCAGCTACATGAGCGGGGAGGGGACTGAAGCTTTCTTT. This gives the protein CASSYMSGEGTEAFF.

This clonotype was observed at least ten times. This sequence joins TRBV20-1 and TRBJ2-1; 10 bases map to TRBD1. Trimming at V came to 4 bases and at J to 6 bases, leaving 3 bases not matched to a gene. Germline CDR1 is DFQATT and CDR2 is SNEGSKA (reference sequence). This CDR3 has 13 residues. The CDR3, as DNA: TGCAGTGCTACGCGGACAGGGGGCAATGAGCAGTTCTTC. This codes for CSATRTGGNEQFF.

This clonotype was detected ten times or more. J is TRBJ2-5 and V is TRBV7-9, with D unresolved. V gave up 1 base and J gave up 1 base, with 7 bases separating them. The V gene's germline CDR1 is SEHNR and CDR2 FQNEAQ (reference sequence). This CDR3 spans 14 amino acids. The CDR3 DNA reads TGTGCCAGCAGCTTAGTTCTACCCCAAGAGACCCAGTACTTC. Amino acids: CASSLVLPQETQYF.

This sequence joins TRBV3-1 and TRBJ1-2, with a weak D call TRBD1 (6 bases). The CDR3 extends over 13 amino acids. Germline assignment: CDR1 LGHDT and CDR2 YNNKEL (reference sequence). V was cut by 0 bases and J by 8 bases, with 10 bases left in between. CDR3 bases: TGTGCCAGCAGCCAAGATCCCAGGGGCGGCTACACCTTC. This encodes CASSQDPRGGYTF.

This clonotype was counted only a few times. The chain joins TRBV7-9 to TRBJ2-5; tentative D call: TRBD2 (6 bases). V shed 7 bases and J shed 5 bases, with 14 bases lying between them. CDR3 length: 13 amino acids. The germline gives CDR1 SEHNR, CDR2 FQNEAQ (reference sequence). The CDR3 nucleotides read TGTGCCAGCACGGGCGGGGTGGCGGAGACCCAGTACTTC. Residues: CASTGGVAETQYF.

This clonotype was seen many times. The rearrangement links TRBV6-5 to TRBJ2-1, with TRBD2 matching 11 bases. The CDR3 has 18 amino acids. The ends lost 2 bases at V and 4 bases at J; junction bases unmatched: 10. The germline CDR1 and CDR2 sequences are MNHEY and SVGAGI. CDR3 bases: TGTGCCAGCAGTTACCGGATAACTAGCGGGGGAAGATACAATGAGCAGTTCTTC. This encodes CASSYRITSGGRYNEQFF.

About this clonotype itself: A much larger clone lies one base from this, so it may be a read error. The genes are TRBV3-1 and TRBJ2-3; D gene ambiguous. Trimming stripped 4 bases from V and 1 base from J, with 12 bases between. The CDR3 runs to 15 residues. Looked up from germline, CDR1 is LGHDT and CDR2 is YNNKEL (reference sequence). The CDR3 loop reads CASSLRSIRTDTQYF. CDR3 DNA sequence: TGTGCCAGCAGCCTACGGTCTATCCGCACAGATACGCAGTATTTT.